The 20 T cell receptor beta chains below all came from one sample that was sequenced in a study of cytomegalovirus exposure and HLA in healthy donors. Primers: 60 Vbeta forward and 13 Jbeta reverse. Repertoires were generated with immunoSEQ multiplex PCR, while TCRdb's copy carries only in-frame clones and drops some. The data contain tens of thousands of clones, about 80% of them seen just once; the ten biggest clones take up 2.5% to 3%. What was sequenced was PBMCs. The receptor set was obtained from a man in his fifties or sixties in good health and CMV-seronegative.

The chain employs TRBV6-5 and TRBJ1-2; D is unresolved. This CDR3 contains 16 residues. CDR1 is MNHEY and CDR2 is SVGAGI in the germline V gene. Trimming took off 2 bases at V and 0 bases at J, with 13 bases between the two ends. In nucleotides, the CDR3 is TGTGCCAGCAGTTACACACGTACGAAGACTAACTATGGCTACACCTTC. It specifies CASSYTRTKTNYGYTF.

The chain employs TRBV6-1 and TRBJ1-2; D remains ambiguous. This CDR3 contains 17 residues. The V end was cut by 8 bases, the J end by 2 bases, with 24 bases between. In germline, CDR1 is MNHNS, CDR2 SASEGT. The CDR3 DNA sequence: TGTGCCAGCTGTGGTTCGGGCAGCGGCCCCAAGAACTATGGCTACACCTTC. Its translation is CASCGSGSGPKNYGYTF.

The rearrangement uses TRBV29-1 and TRBJ1-1, with a tentative D call TRBD1 (5 bases). V was trimmed by 6 bases and J by 8 bases, leaving 22 bases between them. The CDR3 loop spans 14 amino acids. From germline, CDR1 is SQVTM and CDR2 ANQGSEA. For the CDR3, the DNA is TGCAGCGTCGAAAAAAGGGGACTGGAGGGAGAAGCTTTCTTT. It translates to CSVEKRGLEGEAFF.

The chain is built from TRBV6-6 and TRBJ2-7; TRBD1 matches at 7 bases. The germline V gene encodes CDR1 MNHNY and CDR2 SVGAGI (reference sequence). The CDR3 has 13 residues. V shed 6 bases, J shed 2 bases, and the junction held 4 bases outside the gene matches. DNA for the CDR3: TGTGCCAGCAGACGAGGGGGCCCCTACGAGCAGTACTTC. Translating gives CASRRGGPYEQYF.

In DNA form, the CDR3 reads TGTGCCAGCAGCTCAGGGAGGGGTAGGGCCTACGAGCAGTACTTC. Protein sequence: CASSSGRGRAYEQYF. The chain uses TRBV7-3 and TRBJ2-7, with TRBD2 identical over 7 bases. This CDR3 spans 15 amino acids. CDR1 and CDR2 (germline): SGHTA, FQGTGA. V lost 4 bases and J lost 2; bases outside the gene matches: 8.

The V call is TRBV29-1, the J call TRBJ2-3, with TRBD1 as a possible D gene (6 bases). Looked up from germline, CDR1 is SQVTM and CDR2 is ANQGSEA. The CDR3 is 16 amino acids. Trimming left V 4 bases short and J 0 bases short, with 17 bases between. The CDR3 region is CSVVWDTFTSTDTQYF. CDR3 DNA: TGCAGCGTTGTCTGGGACACATTTACTAGCACAGATACGCAGTATTTT.

CDR3: CASSLGPGGVSPLHF. In DNA form, the CDR3 reads TGTGCCAGCAGTTTAGGTCCAGGGGGCGTTTCACCCCTCCACTTT. The rearrangement joins TRBV28 to TRBJ1-6; 8 nucleotides line up with TRBD1. The CDR3 runs to 15 residues. Germline V gene lookup returns CDR1 MDHEN and CDR2 SYDVKM. J was trimmed by 9 bases and V by 2 bases; bases with no gene match: 6.

This clone showed up just a few times. This rearrangement joins TRBV7-9 to TRBJ1-1; D remains unclear. CDR1 SEHNR and CDR2 FQNEAQ come from the germline V gene (reference sequence). The CDR3 contains 15 residues. Deletions cut 5 bases from V and 8 bases from J, with 21 bases between. DNA of the CDR3: TGTGCCAGCAGCCCCCGGAACGGGGAGTCGGGGGAAGCTTTCTTT. It encodes CASSPRNGESGEAFF.

The genes are TRBV4-1 and TRBJ1-1; TRBD1 is a possible D gene (6 bases). Trimming took off 5 bases at V and 5 bases at J, with 21 bases between the two ends. The CDR3 sequence is 16 residues long. Germline CDR1 reads MGHRA; CDR2 reads YSYEKL. The CDR3 DNA reads TGCGCCAGCAGCTCTCGAAATACCCTCGACAGGACTGAAGCTTTCTTT. Its protein product is CASSSRNTLDRTEAFF.

The chain is built from TRBV7-6 and TRBJ1-4; D unresolved. The V gene lost 5 bases and the J gene lost 3 bases, with 16 bases spanning the gap. Per the germline V gene, CDR1 is SGHVS and CDR2 is FNYEAQ. This CDR3 comprises 16 residues. CDR3: CASSRTSLGANEKLFF. Written as DNA, the CDR3 is TGTGCCAGCAGCCGAACTAGTCTGGGTGCTAATGAAAAACTGTTTTTT.

The rearrangement uses TRBV18 and TRBJ1-1; D remains ambiguous. V lost 5 bases and J 5 bases, leaving 15 bases between the germline ends. Looked up from germline, CDR1 is KGHSH and CDR2 is LQKENI. The CDR3 consists of 14 residues. CDR3 sequence reads: CASSTASSGTEAFF. The CDR3 region has the DNA TGTGCCAGCTCAACCGCCTCCTCGGGAACTGAAGCTTTCTTT.

This sequence joins TRBV5-4 and TRBJ2-5, with TRBD1 matching over 8 bases. Germline-derived CDR1 and CDR2 are SGHNT and YYREEE (reference sequence). The V and J ends lost 4 bases and 2 bases, in that order; junction bases with no gene match: 4. This CDR3 contains 14 residues. CDR3 DNA: TGTGCCAGCAGCCCTCGGACAGGGCAAGAGACCCAGTACTTC. The encoded protein is CASSPRTGQETQYF. The variable domain in full, with the rest retrieved from reference TRBV5-4 and TRBJ2-5, is ETGVTQSPTHLIKTRGQQVTLRCSSQSGHNTVSWYQQALGQGPQFIFQYYREEENGRGNFPPRFSGLQFPNYSSELNVNALELDDSALYLCASSPRTGQETQYFGPGTRLLVL.

The sample holds one count of this clone. A read error may produce the germline difference seen at one junction end. The chain couples TRBV28 to TRBJ2-7, with D perhaps TRBD2 (6 bases). Looked up from germline, CDR1 is MDHEN and CDR2 is SYDVKM. The CDR3 runs 13 residues. The CDR3, as DNA: TGTGCCAGCAGTCCTGACCCGTCGGGACTCCTCGACTTC. Its protein is CASSPDPSGLLDF.

The DNA for the CDR3 is TGTGCCAGCAGCTTTCCTCTGCGGCAAGAGACCCAGTACTTC. Translated: CASSFPLRQETQYF. The chain joins TRBV11-2 to TRBJ2-5; D call uncertain. CDR1 and CDR2 (germline): SGHAT, FQNNGV. Trimming left V 3 bases short and J 2 bases short, with 10 bases between. The CDR3 is 14 residues long. Based on the CDR3 plus reference TRBV11-2 and TRBJ2-5, the full variable domain is EAGVAQSPRYKIIEKRQSVAFWCNPISGHATLYWYQQILGQGPKLLIQFQNNGVVDDSQLPKDRFSAERLKGVDSTLKIQPAKLEDSAVYLCASSFPLRQETQYFGPGTRLLVL.

The chain employs TRBV18 and TRBJ2-4, with D unclear. This CDR3 region has 17 residues. V was pared by 2 bases and J by 0 bases, with 14 bases between. The germline CDR1 and CDR2 sequences are KGHSH and LQKENI. CDR3 loop: CASSPSGGRLAKNIQYF. Written as DNA, the CDR3 is TGTGCCAGCTCACCATCGGGTGGAAGGCTAGCCAAAAACATTCAGTACTTC. Variable domain in full (rest from reference TRBV18 and TRBJ2-4): NAGVMQNPRHLVRRRGQEARLRCSPMKGHSHVYWYRQLPEEGLKFMVYLQKENIIDESGMPKERFSAEFPKEGPSILRIQQVVRGDSAAYFCASSPSGGRLAKNIQYFGAGTRLSVL.

This chain joins TRBV7-3 and TRBJ2-2; 10 nucleotides agree with TRBD1. This CDR3 has 16 amino acids. With 4 bases clipped from V and 7 bases from J, the junction kept 9 bases outside the gene matches. CDR1 is SGHTA, CDR2 FQGTGA, per germline. CDR3 in DNA: TGTGCCAGCAGCTACCTAGGGACAGGGGCTGGCGGGGAGCTGTTTTTT. Protein: CASSYLGTGAGGELFF.

This sequence joins TRBV6-1 and TRBJ1-2; TRBD1 matches at 10 bases. The CDR3 loop spans 15 amino acids. V lost 1 base, J lost 7 bases, and 6 bases stayed unmatched. Looked up from germline, CDR1 is MNHNS and CDR2 is SASEGT. Here the CDR3 reads CASSEVPGQGSGYTF. Written as DNA, the CDR3 is TGTGCCAGCAGTGAAGTTCCGGGACAGGGGAGTGGCTACACCTTC.

The chain recombines TRBV5-8 with TRBJ1-1; D may be TRBD1 (5 bases). Germline assignment: CDR1 SGHTS and CDR2 YDEGEE. V lost 5 bases and J 8 bases, leaving 13 bases between the germline ends. The CDR3 has 12 residues. The CDR3 region is CASRRKTVEAFF. CDR3 nucleotides: TGTGCCAGCAGACGAAAGACAGTCGAAGCTTTCTTT.

This clone was counted a few times. The chain carries TRBV9 and TRBJ1-2; 8 bases agree with TRBD1. CDR3 length equals 14 residues. Germline V lookup: CDR1 SGDLS, CDR2 YYNGEE. The V gene end was trimmed by 4 bases and the J gene end by 6 bases; junction bases not matched to a gene: 8. CDR3 nucleotides: TGTGCCAGCAGCTCCCGGACAGGGAGGGATGGCTACACCTTC. It yields the protein CASSSRTGRDGYTF.

The rearrangement uses TRBV28 and TRBJ2-2, with TRBD1 matching over 8 bases. The CDR3 covers 14 residues. The J segment lost 1 base and the V segment lost 8 bases, leaving 3 bases of the junction unmatched. Germline CDR1 reads MDHEN; CDR2 reads SYDVKM. CDR3 amino acids: CASRGTGNTGELFF. The DNA of the CDR3 is TGTGCCAGCCGTGGGACAGGGAACACCGGGGAGCTGTTTTTT.